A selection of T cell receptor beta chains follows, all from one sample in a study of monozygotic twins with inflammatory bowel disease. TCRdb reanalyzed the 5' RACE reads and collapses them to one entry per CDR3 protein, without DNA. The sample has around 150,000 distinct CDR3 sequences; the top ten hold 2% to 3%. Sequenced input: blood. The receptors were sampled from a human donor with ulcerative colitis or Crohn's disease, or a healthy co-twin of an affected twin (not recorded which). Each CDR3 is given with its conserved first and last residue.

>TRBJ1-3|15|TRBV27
CASSLRRASGNTIYF
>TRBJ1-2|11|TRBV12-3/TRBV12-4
CASSFDRVTTF
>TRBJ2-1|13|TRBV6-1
CASRPPSYNEQFF
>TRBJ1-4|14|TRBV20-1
CSALPDRVGEKLFF
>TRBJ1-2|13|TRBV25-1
CASSPTGGTRYTF
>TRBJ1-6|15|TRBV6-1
CASTPERATLSPLHF
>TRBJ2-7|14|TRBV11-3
CASSLVRGGGEQYF
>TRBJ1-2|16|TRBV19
CASSLFGGQGNRGYTF
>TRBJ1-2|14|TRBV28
CASSIPSVNYGYTF
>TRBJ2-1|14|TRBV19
CASTPSGGYNEQFF
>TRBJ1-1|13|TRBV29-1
CSARQGASGEAFF
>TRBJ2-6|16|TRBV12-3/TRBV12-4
CASSAHRGSGANVLTF
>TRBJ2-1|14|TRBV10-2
CASRGGENYNEQFF
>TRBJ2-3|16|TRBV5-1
CASSLLPGDNTDTQYF
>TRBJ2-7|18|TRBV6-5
CASSFALGGTPSSYEQYF
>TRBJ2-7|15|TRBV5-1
CASSIFPGQEAEQYF